The 13 T cell receptor beta chains below all came from one sample that was sequenced in a study of follicular helper T cells after annual influenza vaccination. The sample's time point: 2014-2015 season, pre-vaccination. Sequencing used immunoSEQ multiplex PCR; TCRdb keeps in-frame clones, though not all of them. The sample carries more than 10,000 clones, 81% recorded once. The sample in question was CXCR5- memory CD4+ T cells sorted from blood, obtained on the day of influenza vaccination. The receptors here all came from an adult who received the influenza vaccine.

V is TRBV4-1 and J is TRBJ1-3; D gene uncertain. Looked up from germline, CDR1 is MGHRA and CDR2 is YSYEKL. The V end lost 0 bases, the J end lost 1 base, and 13 bases lay between the germline ends. The CDR3 runs 17 residues. The CDR3 sequence is CASSQERTVVSGNTIYF. DNA of the CDR3: TGCGCCAGCAGCCAAGAACGGACGGTCGTTTCTGGAAACACCATATATTTT.

The chain carries TRBV19 and TRBJ1-5; 7 bases match TRBD1. The junction had 16 bases not matched to a gene; V was cut back by 6 bases and J by 5 bases. The CDR3 extends over 17 amino acids. CDR1 LNHDA and CDR2 SQIVND come from the germline V gene (reference sequence). The CDR3 loop reads CASRPGREQGRYQPQHF. Written as DNA, the CDR3 is TGTGCCAGTAGACCGGGTCGGGAACAGGGGCGGTATCAGCCCCAGCATTTT.

This chain joins TRBV25-1 and TRBJ2-3; 9 bases are a match to TRBD1. The CDR3 sequence is 17 residues long. From germline, CDR1 is MGHDK and CDR2 SYGVNS. With 3 bases clipped from V and 0 bases from J, the junction kept 7 bases outside the gene matches. Here the CDR3 reads CASSELQGAKSTDTQYF. CDR3 coding DNA: TGTGCCAGCAGTGAGTTACAGGGGGCGAAGAGCACAGATACGCAGTATTTT.

J is TRBJ2-3 and V is TRBV5-6; the D gene is possibly TRBD1 (5 bases). The CDR3 has 13 amino acids. The germline gives CDR1 SGHDT, CDR2 YYEEEE. V lost 1 base to trimming and J lost 5 bases, with 8 bases between them. The CDR3 DNA is TGTGCCAGCAGCTTGTGGGGCCGAGATACGCAGTATTTT. This encodes CASSLWGRDTQYF.

This chain links TRBV28 with TRBJ2-4, with D perhaps given as TRBD1 or TRBD2 (5 bases each). This CDR3 is 15 amino acids long. Trimming shortened V by 1 base and J by 8 bases, and 15 bases separated the two germline ends. In germline, CDR1 is MDHEN, CDR2 SYDVKM. The CDR3 region is CASSLYGTLSDIQYF. DNA for the CDR3: TGTGCCAGCAGTTTATACGGGACCCTGTCGGACATTCAGTACTTC. The variable domain in full, completed from reference TRBV28 and TRBJ2-4, reads DVKVTQSSRYLVKRTGEKVFLECVQDMDHENMFWYRQDPGLGLRLIYFSYDVKMKEKGDIPEGYSVSREKKERFSLILESASTNQTSMYLCASSLYGTLSDIQYFGAGTRLSVL.

This chain links TRBV11-1 with TRBJ2-7, with 9 bases identical to TRBD2. The CDR3 is 15 residues long. V lost 5 bases, J lost 0 bases, and 5 bases stayed unmatched. Germline V gene lookup returns CDR1 SGHAT and CDR2 FQDESV (reference sequence). The DNA for the CDR3 is TGTGCCAGCAGCGCCCGGGGACTAGCCTCCTACGAGCAGTACTTC. Translated: CASSARGLASYEQYF.

J is TRBJ1-1 and V is TRBV7-8; 7 bases agree with TRBD1. V shed 3 bases and J 1 base; nucleotides not matched to a gene: 2. The CDR3 contains 14 residues. Germline CDR1 reads SGHVS; CDR2 reads FQNEAQ. The CDR3 sequence is CASSFGTANTEAFF. CDR3 in DNA: TGTGCCAGCAGCTTCGGGACAGCGAACACTGAAGCTTTCTTT.

In its sample, this clone was seen a few times. V and J are TRBV2 and TRBJ1-2; D gene uncertain. In germline, CDR1 is SNHLY, CDR2 FYNNEI. The CDR3 loop spans 12 amino acids. With 7 bases removed from V and 5 bases from J, the gap between germline ends came to 11 bases. The CDR3: CASTEGGYGYTF. Here the CDR3 DNA reads TGTGCCAGCACCGAAGGAGGGTATGGCTACACCTTC.

J is TRBJ1-3 and V is TRBV7-2; D possibly corresponds to TRBD1 (5 bases). The V end lost 1 base, the J end lost 0 bases, and 10 bases lay between the germline ends. Germline V CDR1 and CDR2: SGHTA, FQGNSA. The CDR3 covers 16 residues. The chain's CDR3 is CASSLDPQVSGNTIYF. The DNA of the CDR3 is TGTGCCAGCAGCTTAGATCCACAGGTCTCTGGAAACACCATATATTTT.

This chain's CDR3 is CASSAGLAPYEQYF. The CDR3 nucleotides read TGCGCCAGCAGCGCGGGACTAGCCCCCTACGAGCAGTACTTC. The rearrangement links TRBV5-1 to TRBJ2-7; 9 nucleotides align to TRBD2. Germline CDR1 and CDR2: SGHRS and YFSETQ. V lost 4 bases, J lost 2 bases, and 4 bases stayed unmatched. CDR3 length equals 14 residues.

This rearrangement joins TRBV5-6 to TRBJ2-6; no reliable D call. V was cut by 2 bases and J by 0 bases, with 3 bases left in between. The CDR3 covers 14 residues. CDR1 is SGHDT, CDR2 YYEEEE, per germline. In DNA form, the CDR3 reads TGTGCCAGCAGCTTCATCTCTGGGGCCAACGTCCTGACTTTC. It is translated as CASSFISGANVLTF.

The chain combines TRBV5-6 with TRBJ2-2; 12 nucleotides match TRBD2. CDR1 is SGHDT, CDR2 YYEEEE, per germline. The length of the CDR3 is 17 residues. The V segment lost 3 bases and the J segment 4 bases; nucleotides outside the gene matches: 7. For the CDR3, the DNA is TGTGCCAGCAGCTCCTACCTAGCGGGGGGGCTCACCGGGGAGCTGTTTTTT. The encoded protein is CASSSYLAGGLTGELFF.

This sequence joins TRBV4-1 and TRBJ2-5; maybe TRBD2 (6 bases). V lost 0 bases and J lost 4, with 21 bases in between. CDR1 and CDR2 from the germline V gene are MGHRA and YSYEKL. The CDR3 has 18 amino acids. DNA of the CDR3: TGCGCCAGCAGCCAAGATTCGAGTTCGGCGGGGCGGGGAGAGACCCAGTACTTC. This translates into CASSQDSSSAGRGETQYF.